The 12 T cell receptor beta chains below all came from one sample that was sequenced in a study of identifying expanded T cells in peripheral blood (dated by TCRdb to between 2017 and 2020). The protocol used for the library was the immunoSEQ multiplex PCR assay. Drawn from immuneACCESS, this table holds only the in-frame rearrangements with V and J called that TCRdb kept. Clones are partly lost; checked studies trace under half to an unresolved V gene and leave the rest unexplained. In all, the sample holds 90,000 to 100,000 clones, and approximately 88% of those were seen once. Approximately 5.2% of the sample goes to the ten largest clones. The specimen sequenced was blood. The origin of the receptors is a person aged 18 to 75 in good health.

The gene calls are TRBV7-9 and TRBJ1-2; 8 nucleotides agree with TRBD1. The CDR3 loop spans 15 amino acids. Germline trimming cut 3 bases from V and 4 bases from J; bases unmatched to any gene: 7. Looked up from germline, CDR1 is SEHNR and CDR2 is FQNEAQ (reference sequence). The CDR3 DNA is TGTGCCAGCAGCTTGGGACAGGCGGAGGTCTATGGCTACACCTTC. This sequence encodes CASSLGQAEVYGYTF.

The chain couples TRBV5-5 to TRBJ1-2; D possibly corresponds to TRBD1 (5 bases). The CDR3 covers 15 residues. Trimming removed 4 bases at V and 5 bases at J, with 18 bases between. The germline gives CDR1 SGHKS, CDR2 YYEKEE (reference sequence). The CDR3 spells CASSIIPGGEYGYTF. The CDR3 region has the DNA TGTGCCAGCAGCATAATCCCGGGAGGGGAATATGGCTACACCTTC.

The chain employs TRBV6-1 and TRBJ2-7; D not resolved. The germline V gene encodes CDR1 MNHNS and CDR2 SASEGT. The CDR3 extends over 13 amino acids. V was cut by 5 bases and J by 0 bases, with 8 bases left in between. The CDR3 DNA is TGTGCCAGCAGTCTTCAACGCTCCTACGAGCAGTACTTC. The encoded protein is CASSLQRSYEQYF.

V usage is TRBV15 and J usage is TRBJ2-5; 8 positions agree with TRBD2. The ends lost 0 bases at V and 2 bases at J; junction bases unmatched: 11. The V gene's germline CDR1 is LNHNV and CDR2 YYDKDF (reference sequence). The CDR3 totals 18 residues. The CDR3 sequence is CATSRDTPAGGKQETQYF. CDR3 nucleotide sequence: TGTGCCACCAGCAGAGATACCCCCGCGGGGGGTAAACAAGAGACCCAGTACTTC.

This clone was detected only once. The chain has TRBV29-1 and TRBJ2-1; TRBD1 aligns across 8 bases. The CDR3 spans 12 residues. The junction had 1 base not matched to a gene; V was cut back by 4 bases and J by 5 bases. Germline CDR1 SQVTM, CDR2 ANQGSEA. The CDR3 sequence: CSVGTGNNEQFF. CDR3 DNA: TGCAGCGTTGGGACAGGGAACAATGAGCAGTTCTTC.

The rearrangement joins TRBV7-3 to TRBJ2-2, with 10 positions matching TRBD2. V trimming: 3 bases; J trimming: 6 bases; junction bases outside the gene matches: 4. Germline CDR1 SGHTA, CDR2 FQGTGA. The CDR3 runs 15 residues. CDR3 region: CASSLASGSAGELFF. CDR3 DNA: TGTGCCAGCAGCTTGGCTAGCGGGAGTGCCGGGGAGCTGTTTTTT.

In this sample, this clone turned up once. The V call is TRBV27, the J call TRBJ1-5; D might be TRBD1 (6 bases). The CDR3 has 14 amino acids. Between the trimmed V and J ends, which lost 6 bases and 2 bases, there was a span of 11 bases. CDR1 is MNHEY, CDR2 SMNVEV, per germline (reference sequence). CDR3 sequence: CASSPGVGNQPQHF. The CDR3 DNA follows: TGTGCCAGCAGCCCAGGGGTGGGCAATCAGCCCCAGCATTTT.

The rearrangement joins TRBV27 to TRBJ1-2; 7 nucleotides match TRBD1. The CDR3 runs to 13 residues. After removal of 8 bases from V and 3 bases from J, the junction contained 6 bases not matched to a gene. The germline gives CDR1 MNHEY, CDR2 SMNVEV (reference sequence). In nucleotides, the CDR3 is TGTGCCAGCCGTGACAGGGTGGACTATGGCTACACCTTC. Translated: CASRDRVDYGYTF.

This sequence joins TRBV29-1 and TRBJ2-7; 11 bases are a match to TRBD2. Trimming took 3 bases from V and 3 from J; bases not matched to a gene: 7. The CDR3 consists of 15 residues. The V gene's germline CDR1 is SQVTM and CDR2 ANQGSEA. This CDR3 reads CSVEEVAGGHYEQYF. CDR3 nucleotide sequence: TGCAGCGTTGAGGAGGTAGCGGGAGGGCACTACGAGCAGTACTTC.

CDR3 nucleotide sequence: TGCAGCGTTGGACCGGGTAGTGAAGCTTTCTTT. Protein: CSVGPGSEAFF. The chain uses TRBV29-1 and TRBJ1-1; no reliable D call. This CDR3 is 11 amino acids long. V gave up 4 bases and J gave up 7 bases, with 10 bases separating them. Germline-derived CDR1 and CDR2 are SQVTM and ANQGSEA. The full variable domain, completed using reference TRBV29-1 and TRBJ1-1, is SAVISQKPSRDICQRGTSLTIQCQVDSQVTMMFWYRQQPGQSLTLIATANQGSEATYESGFVIDKFPISRPNLTFSTLTVSNMSPEDSSIYLCSVGPGSEAFFGQGTRLTVV.

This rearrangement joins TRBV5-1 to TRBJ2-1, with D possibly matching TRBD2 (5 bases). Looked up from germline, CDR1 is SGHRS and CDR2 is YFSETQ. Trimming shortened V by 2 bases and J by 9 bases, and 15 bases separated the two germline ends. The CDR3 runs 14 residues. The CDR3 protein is CASSLNTGGGEQFF. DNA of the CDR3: TGCGCCAGCAGCTTAAATACTGGTGGAGGTGAGCAGTTCTTC. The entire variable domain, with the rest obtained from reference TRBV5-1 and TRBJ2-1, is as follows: KAGVTQTPRYLIKTRGQQVTLSCSPISGHRSVSWYQQTPGQGLQFLFEYFSETQRNKGNFPGRFSGRQFSNSRSEMNVSTLELGDSALYLCASSLNTGGGEQFFGPGTRLTVL.

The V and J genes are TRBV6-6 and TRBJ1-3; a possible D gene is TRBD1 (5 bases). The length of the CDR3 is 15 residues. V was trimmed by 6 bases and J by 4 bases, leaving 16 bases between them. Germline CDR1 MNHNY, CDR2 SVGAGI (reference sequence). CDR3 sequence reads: CASSGRGVTGNTIYF. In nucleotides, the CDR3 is TGTGCCAGCAGCGGTCGGGGCGTCACCGGAAACACCATATATTTT.